This T cell receptor (beta chain) stems from a study of blood T cell repertoires in COVID-19. Overall study: The origin of the acute and convalescent COVID-19 samples was the United States, Italy and Spain. The analysed material was cDNA or gDNA that came from T cells, B-cell-depleted T cells, or PBMCs.

Germline CDR1 reads KGHSH; CDR2 reads LQKENI. This CDR3 is 15 amino acids long. V lost 0 bases, J lost 11 bases, and 19 bases lay in between. How the authors handled the data: Counts of nucleated cells, estimated from reference gene primer amplification, were obtained. Sequencing was performed with immunoSEQ multiplex PCR; in TCRdb, only in-frame clones are kept and a portion is missing. V and J calls and clone size are as listed in that table; D and trimming were resolved from the DNA. The sample yields around 200,000 clones, around 86% seen once. Sequencing input: peripheral blood. This rearrangement joins TRBV18 to TRBJ1-1; unclear D gene. The TCR was taken from a woman in her 40s with acute or convalescent COVID-19. CDR3 nucleotides: TGTGCCAGCTCACCACCGTCAGTCTCGAAGTCGATGGCTTTCTTT. This sequence encodes CASSPPSVSKSMAFF.